This TCR beta chain was documented in a study of cytomegalovirus exposure and HLA in healthy donors (dated by TCRdb to 2015 to 2018). Context from the whole study: An earlier analysis of roughly 500 of the donors reported 276 Gb of sequence data and about 120 million unique TCR beta sequences obtained from roughly 170 million T cells. An early release that covered 500 to 800 HLA-typed donors contained around 300 gigabases of sequencing data and 85 million to 100 million unique TCR sequences. Of the roughly 410 genotyped donors, 65% to 90% were placed in the genetic ancestry cluster associated with self-reported Caucasian donors. The aim of the study was to test whether cataloging public T cell receptors could identify signatures of past pathogen exposure. The T cell repertoires of some 670 subjects were profiled by immunosequencing and related to cytomegalovirus serostatus. In addition to the first cohort of 650 to 800 subjects, a separate validation cohort of over 90 different subjects was used. High-throughput TCR immunosequencing, statistical association of individual TCRs with disease status, and machine learning were combined to predict cytomegalovirus infection status. To study patterns of TCR occurrence, a later analysis re-analyzed previously published TCR beta repertoires from just over 650 donors and added high-resolution HLA genotyping. In the later analysis, no new phenotypic data were used to find candidate immune exposures; instead, reliance was placed on TCR beta sequences and their occurrence across donors. An earlier analysis of some 500 of the donors applied high-throughput TCR beta sequencing to assess whether each TCR beta V gene segment acted as functional or pseudogenic. Donor age, sex, ethnicity and CMV serostatus were compiled alongside the repertoire data. A later genetic analysis took genome-wide SNP genotypes for about 65% of the roughly 670 donors and used that subset as a discovery cohort. All discovery cohort repertoires had been generated using a single sequencing platform. Both class I and class II loci were covered by HLA typing, at four-digit resolution. The number of typed donors differed by locus: roughly 629-640 for A, B, C, DRB1 and DQB1; approximately 520 for DQA1; around 580 for DPA1; and around 450 for DPB1. Roughly five DR-DQ haplotypes were handled as single units for association and clustering because linkage in the cohort was strong. On average, around 200,000 unique TCR beta nucleotide sequences were sequenced per donor among 350 to 400 genotyped donors of the cohort, with about 19% of those sequences being non-productive.

This clone has a handful of counts. Its antigen remains undetermined. The input lacks base qualities; no much larger clone sits a single base away. The cohort comprised hundreds of healthy bone marrow donors. Cohort members were all nominally healthy when sampled, although unrecorded immune exposures were likely present. The donor was CMV seronegative and was included in the group of about 400 seronegative cohort members. A peripheral blood sample was collected from each donor, and TCR beta sequencing was performed on peripheral blood mononuclear cells. The Qiagen DNeasy Blood Extraction Kit was used to extract genomic DNA from the blood cell samples. Broader findings and caveats from the paper: Immune exposure information for the cohort was limited to CMV serostatus. When HLA alleles, especially DR and DQ, strongly co-occurred, attributing TCR associations to individual alleles was difficult. A later analysis found that most CMV-associated TCR beta chains appeared HLA-restricted, with HLA associations seemingly driven largely by CMV exposure. In a later genetic analysis, a missense DCLRE1C variant was associated with V-gene and J-gene trimming of TCR beta chains, and the association was replicated in an independent cohort. At a false discovery rate of 0.05, a later analysis linked under 20,000 TCR beta sequences to specific HLA alleles. The presence/absence analyses assumed that sequencing depth was roughly uniform across donors, and that assumption may not be true. The classifier was reported to diagnose cytomegalovirus status with high specificity and sensitivity in both the original and validation cohorts. The study listed around 160 TCR beta chains as associated with cytomegalovirus. The authors suggested that the approach could potentially be generalized to other disease states and immunological phenotypes. In an earlier analysis of fewer than 750 of the donors, most TCR beta V segments were observed in productive rearrangements about 87% or about 30% of the time, broadly matching IMGT annotations. Because counts were too low, roughly 16 rarely observed V segments, including chromosome 9 orphons, were excluded from the earlier analysis of 587 of the donors. Correlated functional status among segregating V segments might be attributable to linkage disequilibrium, but an unknown experimental factor could not be ruled out. A cluster of highly shared sequence variants was judged likely to be a technical artifact of the sequencing pipeline. A later genetic analysis reported fewer N-insertions in productive TCRs among donors in an Asian-associated ancestry cluster than the roughly 670-donor mean. A few of the identified cytomegalovirus-associated TCR beta chains were confirmed in vitro to be specific for cytomegalovirus antigens. A later analysis found that TCR association rates varied across HLA loci, with DRB1 alleles showing the most associated TCRs and HLA-C alleles the fewest. A later analysis found that HLA-associated TCR beta chains were more clonally expanded and had lower generation probabilities than equally common non-associated chains. According to a later analysis, parvovirus B19, influenza, CMV and Epstein-Barr virus appeared linked to several top co-occurrence clusters. A further reported finding was that TCR beta sequences accurately predicted the HLA-A and HLA-B alleles for most subjects in the first cohort. Only TCR beta chains were sequenced in this cohort, and the absence of alpha or paired-chain data limited detectable features. Most TCR sequences were seen in very few donors, while some public TCRs were found in many individuals. Because HLA typing was missing for some donors at each locus, association tests included only the typed subset. Some IMGT-functional V segments, including TRBV6-2 and TRBV6-3, could not be distinguished by the 87-base-pair reads and were therefore excluded.

Germline trimming amounts to 3 bases on V and 6 bases on J, with 7 as the count of junction bases outside the gene matches. The CDR3 contains 14 residues, cysteine and phenylalanine counted. Only the CDR3 DNA stays, 42 bases, in frame from base 1. CDR1 SGDLS and CDR2 YYNGEE were looked up in the germline V gene. The library was prepared using the immunoSEQ multiplex PCR assay. For the multiplex PCR, a mixture combining 60 forward primers for TCR Vbeta segments and 13 reverse primers for TCR Jbeta segments was used. Amplification of the CDR3 region of rearranged TCR beta genes was performed with a multiplex PCR assay on genomic DNA. The Illumina HiSeq System was used to sequence the amplified TCR beta libraries as 87-base-pair reads. The published analysis was carried out like this. A later analysis tallied 70 million to 100 million unique TCR beta chains across the 700 or so repertoires, and about 10 million of those chains were shared by two or more donors. Raw reads were error-corrected and collapsed into unique sequences by a nearest-neighbor algorithm in which closely related sequences were merged to remove PCR and sequencing errors. V, D and J gene segments were assigned by aligning CDR3 sequences to IMGT reference sequences. For a sequence to be retained, a match of at least six nucleotides to both a V gene segment and a J gene segment was required. Rearrangements were called productive when the CDR3 lacked stop codons and stayed in frame with V and J; all others were non-productive. CDR3 was defined by IMGT convention, running from the second conserved V-encoded cysteine to the conserved J-encoded phenylalanine. Sequences without an unambiguous match to a single V gene segment were excluded from the earlier analysis of 587 of the donors. In an earlier analysis of around 600 of the donors, V segments were called functional above 56.7% productive rearrangements and were called segregating when the between-donor standard deviation exceeded 5%. A statistical classification framework was built to diagnose cytomegalovirus status from the catalog of TCR beta chain sequences. A later analysis assigned V and J genes by comparing TCR nucleotide sequences with IMGT/GENE-DB human TR gene sequences. Using the TCRdist pipeline, a later analysis assigned CDR3 sequences along with most-parsimonious VDJ recombination scenarios. A later analysis defined each TCR beta chain by its CDR3 amino acid sequence plus V-gene family, and excluded reads lacking a unique V-gene family. In a later analysis, around 600 highly shared, low-generation-probability nucleotide sequences were removed to address suspected cross-contamination and a sequencing artifact. A later analysis calculated a clonal expansion index for each public chain from normalized within-repertoire ranks of inferred template counts. A later analysis computed generation probabilities with a VDJ recombination model fitted to out-of-frame rearrangements, and checked the results against IGoR. In a later analysis, TCR-TCR, TCR-HLA and TCR-CMV co-occurrence was scored with hypergeometric tests, and a repertoire-size bias correction was applied to TCR pairs. False discovery rates were estimated in a later analysis by permuting HLA or CMV assignments 20 times. A later analysis grouped co-occurring TCRs with DBSCAN, adding TCRdist sequence similarity when clustering within HLA-allele-positive subsets. Repertoires with fewer than 30,000 or more than 120,000 public chains, plus five repertoires with anomalous nucleotide sharing, were excluded from co-occurrence clustering. TCRdb took this table from immuneACCESS and kept in-frame rearrangements with V and J called. Such tables lack part of the clones; where checked against another copy, unresolved V genes explain under half of the gap, and the rest is unexplained. V and J calls and clone size are given by that table; D and trimming were obtained from the DNA. Recorded for this sample are 100,000 to 120,000 clones; approximately 14% of them occurred a single time. 0.83% of the sample goes to the ten largest clones.

The TCR originated in a female donor in good health and CMV-seronegative. The specimen was PBMCs. The sequence links TRBV9 to TRBJ1-1, with 8 middle bases fitting TRBD1. CDR3 reads: CASSARQGLSEAFF. In nucleotides, the sequence is TGTGCCAGCAGCGCCCGACAGGGGCTCTCTGAAGCTTTCTTT. The CDR3 plus the reference TRBV9 and TRBJ1-1 genes for the other parts give the full variable domain: DSGVTQTPKHLITATGQRVTLRCSPRSGDLSVYWYQQSLDQGLQFLIQYYNGEERAKGNILERFSAQQFPDLHSELNLSSLELGDSALYFCASSARQGLSEAFFGQGTRLTVV.